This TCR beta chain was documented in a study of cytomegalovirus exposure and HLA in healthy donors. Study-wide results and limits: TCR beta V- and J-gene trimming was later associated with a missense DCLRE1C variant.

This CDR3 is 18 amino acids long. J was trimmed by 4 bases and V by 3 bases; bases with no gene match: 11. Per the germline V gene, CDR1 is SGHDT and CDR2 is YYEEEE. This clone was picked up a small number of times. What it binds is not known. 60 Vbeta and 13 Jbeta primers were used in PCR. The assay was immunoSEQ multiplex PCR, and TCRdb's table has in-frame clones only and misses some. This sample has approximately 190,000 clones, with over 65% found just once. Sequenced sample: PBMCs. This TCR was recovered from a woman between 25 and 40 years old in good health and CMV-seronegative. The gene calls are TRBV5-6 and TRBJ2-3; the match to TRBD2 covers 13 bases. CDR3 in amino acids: CASSWGVGLAGVSDTQYF. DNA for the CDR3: TGTGCCAGCAGCTGGGGGGTCGGACTAGCGGGGGTGTCAGATACGCAGTATTTT.